What follows describes a single T cell receptor beta chain. Its antigen is unknown. The source of the sample is a study of radiation and T cells in renal cell carcinoma. Overall study context: Nephrectomy followed 15 Gy stereotactic body radiation by 4 weeks. Points from the study as a whole: In blood, top tumor clones expanded by 2 weeks, shrinking by 4.

CDR3 length: 14 amino acids. Trimming left V 10 bases short and J 1 base short, with 15 bases between. Germline V gene data show CDR1 as SNHLY and CDR2 as FYNNEI. This table comes from immunoSEQ multiplex PCR, and its TCRdb copy is limited to in-frame clones, with some not included. The sample lists approximately 100,000 clones; about 88% were seen once. Time point described: baseline pretreatment blood. Treatment reported: 15 Gy SBRT to primary tumor, nephrectomy 4 weeks later. Radiation-treated patients gave blood at baseline, week 2 and week 4. The input for sequencing was blood, taken from a patient whose treatment included radiotherapy and nephrectomy. V gene TRBV2 combines with J gene TRBJ2-3; tentatively, D is TRBD1 (6 bases). The origin of this receptor is a man aged 50-60 years with renal cell carcinoma. The CDR3 loop reads CANLRGGGTDTQYF. Here the CDR3 DNA reads TGTGCCAACCTACGAGGGGGAGGCACAGATACGCAGTATTTT.